The text below deals with one T cell receptor beta chain. This entry comes from a study of T cell changes during pregnancy in multiple sclerosis. CDR1 and CDR2 (germline): MNHNY, SVGAGI (reference sequence). The CDR3 extends over 14 amino acids. Trimming stripped 2 bases from V and 7 bases from J, with 14 bases between. TCRdb keeps only in-frame clones here, not all; method: immunoSEQ multiplex PCR. The sample lists 40,000 to 55,000 clones; about nine tenths were seen once. The sample here was CD4+ T cells from peripheral blood mononuclear cells, taken after pregnancy. This TCR derives from a female donor in good health, enrolled as a control in a pregnancy study. The chain recombines TRBV6-6 with TRBJ2-5; D uncertain. The CDR3 DNA reads TGTGCCAGCAGTTACGTTTCGGGTGCTGGGACCCAGTACTTC. Amino acids: CASSYVSGAGTQYF.